This T cell receptor beta chain appears in the sequencing data of a study of a mutant IDH1 vaccine in newly diagnosed glioma. Study details: Commencement of vaccination occurred 4-6 weeks following radiotherapy alone, or concurrently with temozolomide cycles. Pretreatment consisted of radiotherapy, temozolomide, or both, with most receiving both. Study-wide results and caveats: Vaccine-induced responses were seen in roughly 93% of patients, spanning several MHC alleles. Among top peripheral T cell clonotypes, changes seemed unrelated to pseudoprogression.

Time point defined: week 47, end of study. With topical imiquimod, each dose of the vaccine consisted of 300 ug of mutant IDH1 20-mer peptide. The table lists this clone with a few counts. As yet, its antigen is unknown. Sequencing used immunoSEQ multiplex PCR; TCRdb keeps in-frame clones, though not all of them. The sample has about 46,000 clones; approximately 84% are singletons. The source material was PBMCs, sampled from a glioma patient whose treatment included an IDH1 peptide vaccine. The sequence was obtained from a woman under 40 with glioma. Some clones in this sample may be carry-over from other donors' samples.

The CDR3 region has the DNA TGTGCCAGCAGCGTAGGGGGGACTAGCGGGAGTGGTGAGCAGTTCTTC. Amino acid sequence: CASSVGGTSGSGEQFF. The chain couples TRBV9 to TRBJ2-1; TRBD2 aligns across 14 bases. The CDR3 totals 16 residues. Trimming removed 0 bases from V and 9 bases from J; junction bases left unmatched: 5. The V gene's germline CDR1 is SGDLS and CDR2 YYNGEE.